This passage covers 12 T cell receptor beta chains from one sample sequenced in a study of beta chain features in type 1 diabetes. Study results and limitations: In every one of the four CD4+ subsets, TCRB CDR3s were moderately but significantly shorter in Type 1 diabetes patients.

Antigens for these TCRs are unknown. Since all of the isolated RNA was reverse transcribed, expressed TCRB transcripts were what got sequenced. TCRdb keeps only in-frame clones here, not all; method: immunoSEQ multiplex PCR. The sample includes 150,000 to 190,000 clones, about 9.3% of them seen just once. The sample was central memory CD4+ T cells from blood. These receptor sequences come from a man between 25 and 39 years old with type 1 diabetes.

The chain combines TRBV12-5 with TRBJ2-2; TRBD1 matches at 7 bases. CDR3 length equals 14 residues. After removal of 6 bases from V and 5 bases from J, the junction contained 6 bases not matched to a gene. Germline-derived CDR1 and CDR2 are LGHNT and FRNRAP. For the CDR3, the DNA is TGTGCTAGTGGCCTAGGGGGCCATACCGGGGAGCTGTTTTTT. Translating it yields CASGLGGHTGELFF.

This clone showed up just a few times. The chain is built from TRBV30 and TRBJ2-7; 9 nucleotides line up with TRBD1. V lost 7 bases, J lost 1 base, and 8 bases stayed unmatched. The CDR3 extends over 14 amino acids. Germline V gene data show CDR1 as GTSNPN and CDR2 as SVGIG (reference sequence). The CDR3 protein is CALAGTGSSYEQYF. CDR3 coding DNA: TGTGCCTTGGCCGGGACAGGGTCATCCTACGAGCAGTACTTC.

This clone was counted between two and nine times. The V call is TRBV29-1, the J call TRBJ2-1, with D perhaps matching TRBD2 (6 bases). This CDR3 has 14 amino acids. V was pared by 4 bases and J by 7 bases, with 17 bases between. Germline V gives CDR1 SQVTM, CDR2 ANQGSEA. CDR3 bases: TGCAGCGTTGTTGGCGGGAAGGGTATGAATGAGCAGTTCTTC. Its protein product is CSVVGGKGMNEQFF.

This clone has ten or more counts. The V call is TRBV6-6, the J call TRBJ2-5; weak D call: TRBD1 (6 bases). V gave up 6 bases and J gave up 5 bases, with 10 bases separating them. Germline loops: CDR1 MNHNY, CDR2 SVGAGI (reference sequence). The CDR3 contains 12 residues. CDR3 amino acids: CASSPGQETQYF. Written as DNA, the CDR3 is TGTGCCAGCAGCCCAGGACAGGAGACCCAGTACTTC.

This chain joins TRBV7-2 and TRBJ2-7; TRBD2 is a possible D gene (5 bases). The CDR3 loop spans 13 amino acids. Trimming stripped 5 bases from V and 4 bases from J, with 12 bases between. Per the germline V gene, CDR1 is SGHTA and CDR2 is FQGNSA. CDR3 region: CASSHPRGYEQYF. DNA of the CDR3: TGTGCCAGCAGCCATCCCAGAGGGTACGAGCAGTACTTC.

This clone has a handful of counts. This chain connects TRBV28 to TRBJ2-5; 8 bases agree with TRBD2. The trim removed 3 bases at V and 5 bases at J, leaving 8 bases unmatched. Germline CDR1 reads MDHEN; CDR2 reads SYDVKM. The length of the CDR3 is 15 residues. CDR3 protein: CASSFYNGGRETQYF. The CDR3 coding sequence is TGTGCCAGCAGTTTCTATAATGGCGGGAGGGAGACCCAGTACTTC.

This clone was detected only a few times. The chain employs TRBV27 and TRBJ2-7; 9 positions agree with TRBD2. CDR3 length: 13 residues. Germline V CDR1 and CDR2: MNHEY, SMNVEV (reference sequence). After removal of 3 bases from V and 9 bases from J, the junction contained 6 bases not matched to a gene. The CDR3 sequence: CASSLAGGPGQYF. The CDR3 DNA follows: TGTGCCAGCAGTTTGGCGGGAGGGCCGGGGCAGTACTTC.

The gene calls are TRBV2 and TRBJ1-1; D may be TRBD1 (5 bases). This CDR3 comprises 14 residues. V was shortened by 3 bases and J by 4 bases, with 12 bases between the two germline ends. Germline CDR1 reads SNHLY; CDR2 reads FYNNEI. DNA for the CDR3: TGTGCCAGCAGTGATAGGTCCAGGGCCACTGAAGCTTTCTTT. Protein: CASSDRSRATEAFF.

As DNA, the CDR3 is TGTGCCAGCAGTTACAAGACAGGGAACTATGGCTACACCTTC. Translating it yields CASSYKTGNYGYTF. The chain couples TRBV6-6 to TRBJ1-2; TRBD1 aligns across 7 bases. After removal of 2 bases from V and 2 bases from J, the junction contained 2 bases not matched to a gene. From germline, CDR1 is MNHNY and CDR2 SVGAGI (reference sequence). CDR3 length equals 14 residues.

CDR3 sequence reads: CASSLGQRSGANVLTF. Here the CDR3 DNA reads TGCGCCAGCAGCTTGGGACAGCGCTCTGGGGCCAACGTCCTGACTTTC. J is TRBJ2-6 and V is TRBV5-1; maybe TRBD1 (5 bases). The CDR3 extends over 16 amino acids. Trimming took 0 bases from V and 0 from J, leaving 7 bases between them. Per germline, CDR1 SGHRS and CDR2 YFSETQ.

Worth noting for this clone: Within the sample, other DNA sequences also encode this same CDR3. The chain carries TRBV7-2 and TRBJ1-1; D is uncertain. The CDR3 contains 14 residues. Trimming removed 3 bases at V and 2 bases at J, with 10 bases between. The V gene's germline CDR1 is SGHTA and CDR2 FQGNSA. CDR3 amino acids: CASSLGGENTEAFF. The CDR3 coding sequence is TGTGCCAGCAGCTTGGGCGGGGAAAACACTGAAGCTTTCTTT.

The rearrangement links TRBV9 to TRBJ2-3; D call uncertain. Germline V gene sequence: CDR1 SGDLS, CDR2 YYNGEE. The CDR3 is 15 amino acids. Trimming removed 4 bases at V and 8 bases at J, with 20 bases between. The CDR3 loop reads CASSPNSVYTGTQYF. CDR3 nucleotide sequence: TGTGCCAGCAGCCCAAACTCGGTCTACACGGGTACGCAGTATTTT.